The 32 T cell receptor beta chains reported below all come from one sample, sequenced in a study of a mutant IDH1 vaccine in newly diagnosed glioma. These receptors lack a known antigen. TCRdb's copy holds only in-frame clones and misses some; the assay was immunoSEQ multiplex PCR. In the table there are roughly 49,000 clones, approximately 92% of which are singletons. Time point meaning: week 35, safety follow-up. Each dose of the vaccine consisted of 300 ug of mutant IDH1 20-mer peptide, with topical imiquimod. Material: PBMCs, obtained from a glioma patient whose treatment included an IDH1 peptide vaccine. These receptors were obtained from a man aged 50 or older with glioma.

This chain connects TRBV7-9 to TRBJ2-7; the D is unclear. V dropped 5 bases and J dropped 2 bases, with 4 bases sitting between them. There are 11 residues in the CDR3. Germline V CDR1 and CDR2: SEHNR, FQNEAQ (reference sequence). The DNA for the CDR3 is TGTGCCAGCAGCGGCACCTACGAGCAGTACTTC. This codes for CASSGTYEQYF.

This clone occurred once. The V gene is TRBV30, the J gene TRBJ1-6, with a weak D call TRBD1 (5 bases). There are 13 residues in the CDR3. CDR1 and CDR2 from the germline V gene are GTSNPN and SVGIG (reference sequence). Between the trimmed V and J ends, which lost 8 bases and 8 bases, there was a span of 16 bases. This CDR3 reads CAEAGGTYSPLHF. CDR3 nucleotide sequence: TGTGCCGAAGCCGGGGGTACTTATTCACCCCTCCACTTT. Using reference TRBV30 and TRBJ1-6 for the parts outside the CDR3, the full variable domain is SQTIHQWPATLVQPVGSPLSLECTVEGTSNPNLYWYRQAAGRGLQLLFYSVGIGQISSEVPQNLSASRPQDRQFILSSKKLLLSDSGFYLCAEAGGTYSPLHFGNGTRLTVT.

This sequence joins TRBV7-9 and TRBJ1-1; tentative D call: TRBD1 (5 bases). With 6 bases removed from V and 12 bases from J, the gap between germline ends came to 20 bases. Germline V gene sequence: CDR1 SEHNR, CDR2 FQNEAQ (reference sequence). The CDR3 spans 13 residues. The CDR3 protein is CASSPILRGMTFF. The CDR3 nucleotides are TGTGCCAGCAGTCCCATTTTAAGGGGAATGACTTTCTTT.

The chain has TRBV7-8 and TRBJ2-7; weak D call: TRBD1 (6 bases). The CDR3 has 14 amino acids. V lost 6 bases, J lost 1 base, and 13 bases lay in between. CDR1 is SGHVS, CDR2 FQNEAQ, per germline. CDR3 sequence: CASRRTQGSYEQYF. The CDR3 bases are TGTGCCAGCAGACGAACACAGGGTTCCTACGAGCAGTACTTC. The entire variable domain, with the rest obtained from reference TRBV7-8 and TRBJ2-7, is as follows: GAGVSQSPRYKVAKRGQDVALRCDPISGHVSLFWYQQALGQGPEFLTYFQNEAQLDKSGLPSDRFFAERPEGSVSTLKIQRTQQEDSAVYLCASRRTQGSYEQYFGPGTRLTVT.

V usage is TRBV1 and J usage is TRBJ2-7; the table calls TRBD2, which could not be checked here. TRBV1 is a listed pseudogene. This CDR3 has 15 residues. CDR3 in amino acids: CTSSLTSGRTHEQYF. The CDR3 bases are TGCACCAGCAGTCTTACTAGCGGGAGAACCCACGAGCAGTACTTC.

This sequence joins TRBV5-1 and TRBJ1-2, with TRBD1 matching over 7 bases. CDR1 SGHRS and CDR2 YFSETQ come from the germline V gene. Trimming removed 4 bases from V and 6 bases from J; junction bases left unmatched: 6. The CDR3 runs to 13 residues. Here the CDR3 reads CASSILGQDGYTF. In DNA, the CDR3 is TGCGCCAGCAGCATCCTTGGACAGGATGGCTACACCTTC.

The CDR3 DNA is TGTGCCAGCAGTTTAATAAATGGGGGAGAGACCCAGTACTTC. Its translation is CASSLINGGETQYF. The gene calls are TRBV28 and TRBJ2-5; D tentatively fits TRBD1 or TRBD2 (5 bases each). V lost 2 bases and J lost 4, with 11 bases in between. Germline CDR1 is MDHEN and CDR2 is SYDVKM. The CDR3 is 14 residues long.

The CDR3 protein is CASSLASRVVAEAFF. In DNA, the CDR3 is TGTGCCAGCAGTTTAGCCTCAAGGGTGGTCGCTGAAGCTTTCTTT. V usage is TRBV28 and J usage is TRBJ1-1; D is uncertain. V gave up 2 bases and J gave up 6 bases, with 16 bases separating them. The length of the CDR3 is 15 residues. CDR1 MDHEN and CDR2 SYDVKM come from the germline V gene.

The chain combines TRBV28 with TRBJ1-5; D not resolved. CDR1 is MDHEN, CDR2 SYDVKM, per germline. The CDR3 consists of 15 residues. The V end was cut by 3 bases, the J end by 0 bases, with 9 bases between. In nucleotides, the CDR3 is TGTGCCAGCAGTTTCAGCAGGTATAGCAATCAGCCCCAGCATTTT. Translated: CASSFSRYSNQPQHF.

The rearrangement links TRBV29-1 to TRBJ2-3; 8 bases agree with TRBD1. CDR1 and CDR2 (germline): SQVTM, ANQGSEA. Trimming cost V 3 bases and J 3 bases; bases outside gene matches: 8. This CDR3 contains 15 residues. CDR3 loop: CSVDSHRGLTDTQYF. Written as DNA, the CDR3 is TGCAGCGTTGACTCCCACAGGGGGTTAACAGATACGCAGTATTTT.

The rearrangement joins TRBV7-8 to TRBJ2-7; either TRBD1 or TRBD2 may supply D (7 bases each). The CDR3 loop spans 16 amino acids. The germline V and J ends were trimmed by 7 bases and 3 bases, with 22 bases remaining between them. CDR1 and CDR2 (germline): SGHVS, FQNEAQ. CDR3 sequence: CASKSGDREGYYEQYF. The CDR3 DNA follows: TGTGCCAGCAAGTCCGGAGACAGGGAGGGGTACTACGAGCAGTACTTC.

The chain is built from TRBV6-1 and TRBJ2-7; D is undetermined. The CDR3 totals 13 residues. V was pared by 5 bases and J by 4 bases, with 12 bases between. Germline values: CDR1 MNHNS, CDR2 SASEGT. The CDR3 sequence is CASSLGLMYEQYF. CDR3 in DNA: TGTGCCAGCAGTTTAGGGTTAATGTACGAGCAGTACTTC.

The chain uses TRBV4-1 and TRBJ2-7; possible D gene TRBD2, 5 bases. CDR3 size: 13 residues. V lost 0 bases, J lost 10 bases, and 13 bases lay in between. Per the germline V gene, CDR1 is MGHRA and CDR2 is YSYEKL. CDR3: CASSQDRGGGQYF. In DNA, the CDR3 is TGCGCCAGCAGCCAAGATCGAGGAGGCGGACAGTACTTC.

A single count supports this clone. The chain couples TRBV19 to TRBJ2-3; 7 positions agree with TRBD1. The CDR3 length is 14 residues. The V gene end was trimmed by 5 bases and the J gene end by 3 bases; junction bases not matched to a gene: 5. The germline CDR1 and CDR2 sequences are LNHDA and SQIVND (reference sequence). The CDR3 region is CASSPTGRTDTQYF. Written as DNA, the CDR3 is TGTGCCAGTAGTCCGACAGGGAGAACAGATACGCAGTATTTT.

V usage is TRBV4-1 and J usage is TRBJ2-1, with D possibly TRBD1 on 5 matching bases. Germline V gene lookup returns CDR1 MGHRA and CDR2 YSYEKL. V lost 0 bases and J 8 bases, leaving 14 bases between the germline ends. The CDR3 runs to 15 residues. The CDR3 protein is CASSQDPGRVYEQFF. The DNA of the CDR3 is TGCGCCAGCAGCCAAGATCCGGGCAGGGTCTATGAGCAGTTCTTC.

The chain is built from TRBV2 and TRBJ2-1; TRBD2 matches 10 bases. This CDR3 is built from 18 residues. With 1 base clipped from V and 2 bases from J, the junction kept 8 bases outside the gene matches. Per germline, CDR1 SNHLY and CDR2 FYNNEI. The CDR3 protein is CASSEGLAGEKPYNEQFF. The CDR3 DNA follows: TGTGCCAGCAGTGAAGGGCTAGCGGGAGAAAAACCCTACAATGAGCAGTTCTTC.

The chain couples TRBV6-5 to TRBJ1-6, with a tentative D call TRBD1 (6 bases). The CDR3 is made up of 14 amino acids. Germline lookup yields CDR1 MNHEY and CDR2 SVGAGI. The ends were cut back, 5 bases at V and 14 bases at J, with 19 bases in the middle. The CDR3: CASSDRSLGMALHF. In nucleotides, the CDR3 is TGTGCCAGCAGTGACAGGAGCCTCGGAATGGCCCTCCACTTT.

Only one count was recorded for this clone. The rearrangement joins TRBV5-3 to TRBJ2-7, with 10 bases fitting TRBD1. TRBV5-3 is placed among ORFs of uncertain function. J was trimmed by 6 bases and V by 4 bases; bases with no gene match: 7. The CDR3 is 14 residues long. CDR3 bases: TGTGCCAGAAGCCGGCCCGGGACAGGGGTCGAGCAGTACTTC. Amino acids: CARSRPGTGVEQYF.

The chain couples TRBV11-2 to TRBJ1-4; no clear D gene. V shed 2 bases and J shed 8 bases, with 12 bases lying between them. The germline gives CDR1 SGHAT, CDR2 FQNNGV. The CDR3 runs 14 residues. The CDR3, as DNA: TGTGCCAGCAGCTTAAAGAGGGCGGGGGAAAAACTGTTTTTT. The encoded protein is CASSLKRAGEKLFF.

This sequence joins TRBV11-2 and TRBJ2-7; TRBD2 agrees at 7 bases. In germline, CDR1 is SGHAT, CDR2 FQNNGV. This CDR3 has 17 amino acids. J lost 0 bases, V lost 0 bases, and 8 bases had no gene match. This CDR3 is CASSLDFLAELSYEQYF. The CDR3 coding sequence is TGTGCCAGCAGCTTAGACTTCCTAGCGGAGCTCTCCTACGAGCAGTACTTC. Based on the CDR3 plus reference TRBV11-2 and TRBJ2-7, the full variable domain is EAGVAQSPRYKIIEKRQSVAFWCNPISGHATLYWYQQILGQGPKLLIQFQNNGVVDDSQLPKDRFSAERLKGVDSTLKIQPAKLEDSAVYLCASSLDFLAELSYEQYFGPGTRLTVT.

V and J are TRBV28 and TRBJ1-2; D is uncertain. This CDR3 has 12 amino acids. CDR1 is MDHEN and CDR2 is SYDVKM in the germline V gene. Trimming removed 6 bases at V and 2 bases at J, with 7 bases between. The CDR3 DNA follows: TGTGCCAGCAGCCCAGGAAACTATGGCTACACCTTC. It encodes CASSPGNYGYTF.

V and J are TRBV14 and TRBJ1-4; the D is unclear. Trimming left V 0 bases short and J 8 bases short, with 13 bases between. The germline CDR1 and CDR2 sequences are SGHDN and FVKESK. The CDR3 runs 15 residues. CDR3 coding DNA: TGTGCCAGCAGCCAAGAATTTAACTCGCACGAAAAACTGTTTTTT. Translating gives CASSQEFNSHEKLFF. The variable domain in full, with the rest retrieved from reference TRBV14 and TRBJ1-4, is EAGVTQFPSHSVIEKGQTVTLRCDPISGHDNLYWYRRVMGKEIKFLLHFVKESKQDESGMPNNRFLAERTGGTYSTLKVQPAELEDSGVYFCASSQEFNSHEKLFFGSGTQLSVL.

The chain carries TRBV6-1 and TRBJ2-7, with D possibly being TRBD1 or TRBD2 (5 bases each). The CDR3 is made up of 15 amino acids. The V gene lost 4 bases and the J gene lost 4 bases, with 17 bases spanning the gap. Germline loops: CDR1 MNHNS, CDR2 SASEGT. As DNA, the CDR3 is TGTGCCAGCAGTGGATGGGGGAATCGGGGATACGAGCAGTACTTC. It encodes CASSGWGNRGYEQYF.

V is TRBV13 and J is TRBJ2-3; D not resolved. Germline V gives CDR1 PRHDT, CDR2 FYEKMQ (reference sequence). The CDR3 totals 14 residues. V lost 2 bases, J lost 0 bases, and 6 bases lay in between. CDR3 sequence (DNA): TGTGCCAGCAGCTTACCCGCTAGCACAGATACGCAGTATTTT. Translation: CASSLPASTDTQYF.

This chain links TRBV10-2 with TRBJ1-1, with TRBD1 as a possible D gene (5 bases). Germline V gene sequence: CDR1 WSHSY, CDR2 SAAADI. V was pared by 6 bases and J by 5 bases, with 16 bases between. The CDR3 length is 14 residues. The CDR3 bases are TGCGCCAGCAGGACCAGTCCCTCAGGGACTGAAGCTTTCTTT. Its protein is CASRTSPSGTEAFF.

This clone has only one observation. V and J are TRBV29-1 and TRBJ1-1, with D perhaps matching TRBD1 (6 bases). The CDR3 runs to 14 residues. Deletions cut 6 bases from V and 3 bases from J, with 17 bases between. Germline V CDR1 and CDR2: SQVTM, ANQGSEA. This chain's CDR3 is CSVPTPGAHTEAFF. As DNA, the CDR3 is TGCAGCGTCCCAACCCCAGGGGCACACACTGAAGCTTTCTTT.

CDR3 in amino acids: CASSSVAFYGYTF. The DNA of the CDR3 is TGTGCCAGCAGTTCGGTAGCATTCTATGGCTACACCTTC. This sequence joins TRBV6-5 and TRBJ1-2; D gene ambiguous. Germline V gives CDR1 MNHEY, CDR2 SVGAGI. The CDR3 length is 13 residues. Trimming took off 4 bases at V and 4 bases at J, with 10 bases between the two ends.

The V gene is TRBV14, the J gene TRBJ1-1; 8 positions agree with TRBD1. The CDR3 is 14 residues long. J was trimmed by 5 bases and V by 5 bases; bases with no gene match: 7. Germline assignment: CDR1 SGHDN and CDR2 FVKESK. The DNA for the CDR3 is TGTGCCAGCAGCTACAGGGGGGGTTGGACTGAAGCTTTCTTT. Translating it yields CASSYRGGWTEAFF.

The DNA for the CDR3 is TGTGCCAGCAGCCCTCGTACGGGGGTGAGAGCTTTCTTT. Protein: CASSPRTGVRAFF. The V gene is TRBV7-9, the J gene TRBJ1-1; D is possibly TRBD1 (5 bases). The V end was cut by 5 bases, the J end by 10 bases, with 17 bases between. This CDR3 region has 13 residues. Germline V gene lookup returns CDR1 SEHNR and CDR2 FQNEAQ (reference sequence).

V is TRBV13 and J is TRBJ1-6; tentative D call: TRBD1 (6 bases). Germline CDR1 PRHDT, CDR2 FYEKMQ (reference sequence). The CDR3 is 16 amino acids. The V and J ends lost 5 bases and 0 bases respectively, with 11 bases between them. The CDR3 loop is CASSPTGSSYNSPLHF. In DNA form, the CDR3 reads TGTGCCAGCAGCCCTACAGGGAGCTCCTATAATTCACCCCTCCACTTT.

V usage is TRBV10-1 and J usage is TRBJ2-2; 14 nucleotides align to TRBD2. Losses at the gene ends were 11 bases for V and 1 base for J; bases not matched to a gene: 15. The CDR3 has 19 amino acids. The germline gives CDR1 WNHNN, CDR2 SYGVQD (reference sequence). The DNA for the CDR3 is TGCGCCGGATTCGCTACGACTAGCGGGAGGGCCGGGAACACCGGGGAGCTGTTTTTT. Amino acid sequence: CAGFATTSGRAGNTGELFF.

The rearrangement uses TRBV5-5 and TRBJ2-7; perhaps TRBD1 as D (6 bases). Germline V lookup: CDR1 SGHKS, CDR2 YYEKEE (reference sequence). Trimming shortened V by 0 bases and J by 3 bases, and 10 bases separated the two germline ends. The CDR3 has 14 residues. The DNA for the CDR3 is TGTGCCAGCAGCTTGGATAGCAGGGGCTACGAGCAGTACTTC. This sequence encodes CASSLDSRGYEQYF.